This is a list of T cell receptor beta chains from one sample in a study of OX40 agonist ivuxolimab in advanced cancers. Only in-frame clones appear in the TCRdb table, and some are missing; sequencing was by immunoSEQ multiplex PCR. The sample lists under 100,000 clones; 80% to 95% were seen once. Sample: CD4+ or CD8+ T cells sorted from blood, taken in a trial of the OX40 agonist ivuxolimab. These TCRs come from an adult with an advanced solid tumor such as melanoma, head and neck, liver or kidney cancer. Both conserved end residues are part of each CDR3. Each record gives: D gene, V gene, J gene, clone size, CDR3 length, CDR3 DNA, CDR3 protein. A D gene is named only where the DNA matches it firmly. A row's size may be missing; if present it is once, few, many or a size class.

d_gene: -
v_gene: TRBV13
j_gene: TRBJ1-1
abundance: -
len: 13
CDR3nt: TGTGCCAGCAGCCCAGAGGCGAACACTGAAGCTTTCTTT
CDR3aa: CASSPEANTEAFF

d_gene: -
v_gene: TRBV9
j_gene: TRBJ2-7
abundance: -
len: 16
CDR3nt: TGTGCCAGCAGTCCCGCCCACAGGACGTCTGACTACGAGCAGTACTTC
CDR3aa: CASSPAHRTSDYEQYF

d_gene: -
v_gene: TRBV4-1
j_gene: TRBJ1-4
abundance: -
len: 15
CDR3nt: TGCGCCAGCAGCCAGGGATGGGATGAACATGAAAAACTGTTTTTT
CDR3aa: CASSQGWDEHEKLFF

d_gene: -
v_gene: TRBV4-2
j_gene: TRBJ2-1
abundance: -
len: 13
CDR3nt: TGTGCCAGCAGCCAAGGCACTAGGAGTGAGCAGTTCTTC
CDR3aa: CASSQGTRSEQFF

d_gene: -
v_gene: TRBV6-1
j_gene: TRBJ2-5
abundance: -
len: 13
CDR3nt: TGTGCCGGCCGACAGGACGGAGGGGAGACCCAGTACTTC
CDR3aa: CAGRQDGGETQYF

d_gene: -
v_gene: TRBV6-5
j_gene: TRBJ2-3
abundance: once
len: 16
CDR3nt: TGTGCCAGCAGTTACGCGGAGGGGATCGTCACAGATACGCAGTATTTT
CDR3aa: CASSYAEGIVTDTQYF

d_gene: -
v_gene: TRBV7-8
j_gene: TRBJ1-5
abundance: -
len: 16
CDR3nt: TGTGCCAGCAGCCAGAGACAAGGCGAGGGAAATCAGCCCCAGCATTTT
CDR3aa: CASSQRQGEGNQPQHF

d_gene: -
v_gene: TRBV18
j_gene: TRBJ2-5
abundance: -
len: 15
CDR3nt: TGTGCCAGCTCACCGGCACTGGACGGGCAAGAGACCCAGTACTTC
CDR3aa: CASSPALDGQETQYF

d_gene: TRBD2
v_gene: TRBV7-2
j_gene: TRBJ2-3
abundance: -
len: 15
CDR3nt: TGTGCCAGCAGCGGGACTAGCGGGGGGCATGATACGCAGTATTTT
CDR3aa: CASSGTSGGHDTQYF

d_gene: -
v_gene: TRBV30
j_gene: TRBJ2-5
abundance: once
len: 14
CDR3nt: TGTGCCTGGAGTGCAGGGGTGATGCAAGAGACCCAGTACTTC
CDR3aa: CAWSAGVMQETQYF

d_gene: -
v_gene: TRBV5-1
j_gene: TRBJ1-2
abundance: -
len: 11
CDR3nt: TGCGCCAGCAGCTTGGGACTCTTCTCCCACTTC
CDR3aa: CASSLGLFSHF

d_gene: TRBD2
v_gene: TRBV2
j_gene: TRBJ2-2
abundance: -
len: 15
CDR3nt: TGTGCCAGCAGTGATTTAGGGCGGGGGACCGGGGAGCTGTTTTTT
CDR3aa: CASSDLGRGTGELFF

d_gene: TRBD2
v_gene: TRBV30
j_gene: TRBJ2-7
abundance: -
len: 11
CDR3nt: TGTGCCTGGCTAGCGGGCTACGAGCAGTACTTC
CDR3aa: CAWLAGYEQYF

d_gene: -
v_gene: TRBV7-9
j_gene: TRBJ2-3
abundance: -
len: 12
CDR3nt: TGTGCCAGCAGCGACCTGGACGAAACGCAGTATTTT
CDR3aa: CASSDLDETQYF

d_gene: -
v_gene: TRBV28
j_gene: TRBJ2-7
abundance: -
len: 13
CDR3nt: TGTGCCAGCAGTTTCGGGGGACCCTACGAGCAGTACTTC
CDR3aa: CASSFGGPYEQYF

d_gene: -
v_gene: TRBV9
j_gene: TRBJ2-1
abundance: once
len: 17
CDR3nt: TGTGCCAGCAGCCCCCAAGGACAGTTTGACTCCTACAATGAGCAGTTCTTC
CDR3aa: CASSPQGQFDSYNEQFF

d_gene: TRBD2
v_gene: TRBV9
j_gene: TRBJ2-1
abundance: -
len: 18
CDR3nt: TGTGCCAGCAGCGTAGCAGGGACTAGCGGGGGCCCCTACAATGAGCAGTTCTTC
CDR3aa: CASSVAGTSGGPYNEQFF

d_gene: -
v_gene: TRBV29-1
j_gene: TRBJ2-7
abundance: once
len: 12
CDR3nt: TGCAGCGTTGAAGACAGAGACTACGAGCAGTACTTC
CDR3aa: CSVEDRDYEQYF

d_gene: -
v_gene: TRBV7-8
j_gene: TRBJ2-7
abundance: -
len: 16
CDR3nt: TGTGCCAGCAGCTCATACGGGACACCTAACTCCTACGAGCAGTACTTC
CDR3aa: CASSSYGTPNSYEQYF

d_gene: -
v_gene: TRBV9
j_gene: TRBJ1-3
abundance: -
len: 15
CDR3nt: TGTGCCAGCAGCGTAGATCAGGGGCTGGGAAACACCATATATTTT
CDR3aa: CASSVDQGLGNTIYF

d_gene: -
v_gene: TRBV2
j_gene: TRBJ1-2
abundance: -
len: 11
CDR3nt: TGTGCCAGCAGGAACAACTATGGCTACACCTTC
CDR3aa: CASRNNYGYTF

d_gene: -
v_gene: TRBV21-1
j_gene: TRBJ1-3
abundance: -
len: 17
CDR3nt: TGTGCGACGCCGGCAGGAGCGCGGACTTTCCCTGGAAACACCATATATTTT
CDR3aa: CATPAGARTFPGNTIYF

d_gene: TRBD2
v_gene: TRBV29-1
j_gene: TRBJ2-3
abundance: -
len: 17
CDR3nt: TGCAGCGTTGAGGGGTTTGCGGGGGGCTCTAGCACAGATACGCAGTATTTT
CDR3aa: CSVEGFAGGSSTDTQYF

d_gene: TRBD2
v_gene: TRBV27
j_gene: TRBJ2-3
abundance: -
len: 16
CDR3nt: TGTGCCAGCAGCCTTATAGGGACTAGCGGCACAGATACGCAGTATTTT
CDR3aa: CASSLIGTSGTDTQYF

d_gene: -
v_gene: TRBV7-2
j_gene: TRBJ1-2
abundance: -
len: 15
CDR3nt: TGTGCCAGCAGCGCGATGAAGGGGGGTAACTATGGCTACACCTTC
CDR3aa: CASSAMKGGNYGYTF

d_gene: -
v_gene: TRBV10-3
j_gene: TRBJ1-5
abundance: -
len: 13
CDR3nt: TGTGCCATCAGTGAATCGGGAAATCAGCCCCAGCATTTT
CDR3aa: CAISESGNQPQHF

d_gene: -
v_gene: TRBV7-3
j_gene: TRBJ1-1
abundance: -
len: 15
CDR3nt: TGTGCCAGCAGCTTAAACACCGGGGCAAACACTGAAGCTTTCTTT
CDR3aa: CASSLNTGANTEAFF